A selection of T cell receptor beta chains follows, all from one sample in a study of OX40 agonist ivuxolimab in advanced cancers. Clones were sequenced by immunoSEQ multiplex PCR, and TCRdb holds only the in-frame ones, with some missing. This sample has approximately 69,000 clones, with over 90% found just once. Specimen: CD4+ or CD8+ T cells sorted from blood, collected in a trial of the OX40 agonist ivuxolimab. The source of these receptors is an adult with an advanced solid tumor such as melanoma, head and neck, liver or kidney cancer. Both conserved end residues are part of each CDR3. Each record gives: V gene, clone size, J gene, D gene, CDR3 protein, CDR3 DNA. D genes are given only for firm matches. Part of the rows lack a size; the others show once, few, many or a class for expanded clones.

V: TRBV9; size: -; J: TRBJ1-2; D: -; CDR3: CASSGTAYYGYTF; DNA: TGTGCCAGCAGTGGTACAGCGTACTATGGCTACACCTTC
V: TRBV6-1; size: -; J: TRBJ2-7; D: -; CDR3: CASSAFGEGAYEQYF; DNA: TGTGCCAGCAGCGCGTTTGGGGAGGGGGCCTACGAGCAGTACTTC
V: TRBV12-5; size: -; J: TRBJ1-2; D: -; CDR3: CASAPQGLYGYTF; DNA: TGTGCTAGTGCCCCACAGGGACTCTATGGCTACACCTTC
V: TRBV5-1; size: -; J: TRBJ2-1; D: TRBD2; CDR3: CASIAGGRSNEQFF; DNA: TGCGCCAGCATTGCGGGGGGCAGGTCCAATGAGCAGTTCTTC
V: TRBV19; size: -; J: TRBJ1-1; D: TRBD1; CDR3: CASSILGGAGAEAFF; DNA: TGTGCCAGTAGTATATTAGGGGGCGCGGGAGCTGAAGCTTTCTTT
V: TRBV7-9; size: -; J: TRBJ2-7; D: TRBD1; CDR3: CASSSRRQGSGEQYF; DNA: TGTGCCAGCAGCTCCCGAAGACAGGGTTCGGGCGAGCAGTACTTC
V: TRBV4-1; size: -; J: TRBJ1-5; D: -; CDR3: CASSPPVGQPQHF; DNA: TGCGCCAGCAGCCCTCCCGTTGGTCAGCCCCAGCATTTT
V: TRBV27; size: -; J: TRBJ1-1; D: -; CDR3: CASSLLGSLNTEAFF; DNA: TGTGCCAGCAGTTTATTAGGCTCTCTGAACACTGAAGCTTTCTTT
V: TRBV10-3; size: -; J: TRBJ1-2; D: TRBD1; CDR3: CAISESGGGAGGYTF; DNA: TGTGCCATCAGTGAGTCGGGAGGGGGCGCAGGTGGCTACACCTTC
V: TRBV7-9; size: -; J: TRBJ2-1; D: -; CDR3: CASSSLNEQFF; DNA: TGTGCCAGCAGCTCCCTCAATGAGCAGTTCTTC
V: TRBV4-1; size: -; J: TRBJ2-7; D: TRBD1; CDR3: CASSQTGTGGSYEQYF; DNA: TGCGCCAGCAGCCAGACCGGGACAGGGGGTTCGTACGAGCAGTACTTC
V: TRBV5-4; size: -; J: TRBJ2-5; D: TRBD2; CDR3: CASSPGDYRTQYF; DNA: TGTGCCAGCAGCCCCGGGGACTACCGAACCCAGTACTTC
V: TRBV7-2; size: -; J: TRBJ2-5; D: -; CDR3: CASSLEVWYQETQYF; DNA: TGTGCCAGCAGCTTAGAGGTTTGGTACCAAGAGACCCAGTACTTC
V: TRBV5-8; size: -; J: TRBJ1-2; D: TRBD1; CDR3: CASSADRFYYGYTF; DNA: TGTGCCAGCAGCGCGGACAGGTTTTACTATGGCTACACCTTC
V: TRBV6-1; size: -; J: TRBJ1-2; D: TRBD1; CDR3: CASSNGQGPGGYTF; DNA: TGTGCCAGCAGCAACGGACAGGGTCCTGGTGGCTACACCTTC
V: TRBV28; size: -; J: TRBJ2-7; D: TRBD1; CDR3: CASSLGQGAEYEQYF; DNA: TGTGCCAGCAGTTTAGGACAGGGGGCCGAGTACGAGCAGTACTTC
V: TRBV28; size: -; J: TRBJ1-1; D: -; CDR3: CASSFRINTEAFF; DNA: TGTGCCAGCAGTTTCCGCATAAACACTGAAGCTTTCTTT
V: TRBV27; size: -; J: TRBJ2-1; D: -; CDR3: CASSRIYNEQFF; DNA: TGTGCCAGCAGCAGAATCTACAATGAGCAGTTCTTC
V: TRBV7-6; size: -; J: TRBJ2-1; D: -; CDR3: CASSPTIHRDTYLLSYNEQFF; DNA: TGTGCCAGCAGCCCCACTATTCACCGGGACACCTATCTCCTCTCCTACAATGAGCAGTTCTTC
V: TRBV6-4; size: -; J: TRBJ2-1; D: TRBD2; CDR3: CASSEYPGTSYNEQFF; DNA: TGTGCCAGCAGTGAATACCCCGGGACTAGTTACAATGAGCAGTTCTTC
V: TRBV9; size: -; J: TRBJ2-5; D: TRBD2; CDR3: CASSVGAGLGETQYF; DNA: TGTGCCAGCAGCGTAGGAGCGGGATTAGGAGAGACCCAGTACTTC
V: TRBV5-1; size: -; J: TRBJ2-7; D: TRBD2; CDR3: CASSPLGLENEQYF; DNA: TGCGCCAGCAGCCCCCTGGGACTAGAGAACGAGCAGTACTTC
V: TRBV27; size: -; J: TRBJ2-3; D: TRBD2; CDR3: CASSLDGRLADSTDTQYF; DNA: TGTGCCAGCAGTTTGGACGGGAGACTAGCCGATAGCACAGATACGCAGTATTTT
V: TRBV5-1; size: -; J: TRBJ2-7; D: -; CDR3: CASSFTGYEQYF; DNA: TGCGCCAGCAGCTTTACAGGGTACGAGCAGTACTTC
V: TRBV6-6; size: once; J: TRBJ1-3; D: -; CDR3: CASSYSDPSSGNTIYF; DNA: TGTGCCAGCAGTTACTCGGACCCAAGCTCTGGAAACACCATATATTTT
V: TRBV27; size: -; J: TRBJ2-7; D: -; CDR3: CASSPSGTVYEQYF; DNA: TGTGCCAGCAGTCCCTCCGGGACGGTCTACGAGCAGTACTTC
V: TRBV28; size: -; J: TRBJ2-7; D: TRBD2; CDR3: CASSFHLAGGFYEQYF; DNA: TGTGCCAGCAGTTTTCATCTAGCGGGAGGGTTCTACGAGCAGTACTTC
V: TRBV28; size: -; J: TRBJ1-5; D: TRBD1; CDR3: CASTPRTGASINQPQHF; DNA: TGTGCCAGCACGCCCCGGACAGGGGCCTCAATAAATCAGCCCCAGCATTTT
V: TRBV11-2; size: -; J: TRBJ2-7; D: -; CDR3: CASSRDRYEQYF; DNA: TGTGCCAGCAGCAGGGACCGTTACGAGCAGTACTTC